The 19 T cell receptor beta chains listed next were all sequenced from one sample in a study of regulatory T cells in long-lasting Graves disease (dated by TCRdb to the early 2020s). This sample's time point label indicates: persistent/refractory GD, antithyroid drugs over 5 years with positive TRAb. RNA was extracted from PBMCs in TRIzol for both TCR sequencing and RNA sequencing. To prepare the library, multiplex PCR was applied. The sample was run on an Illumina HiSeq 4000. iRepertoire HTBI primers and Arm-PCR amplification of CDR3 regions were used to construct TCR beta libraries. TCRdb reanalyzed the raw reads on its own, using fastp at Q25 for trimming and MiXCR for clone calling, and kept in-frame beta chains. Merged by CDR3 protein, the rows form single entries marked with the most common genes and DNA. The sample profile shows 400,000 to 450,000 distinct CDR3 sequences; around 20% of them were found once. Roughly 26% of the sample comes from the top ten.

Sequences were derived from peripheral blood mononuclear cells (PBMCs), sampled when the disease was refractory, from a patient treated with antithyroid drugs. The receptors derive from a female donor with Graves disease.

Notes on this clonotype: At one end, the junction sequence differs from germline, possibly due to a read error. V is TRBV27 and J is TRBJ1-5; D ambiguous. CDR3 length: 15 amino acids. Germline-derived CDR1 and CDR2 are MNHEY and SMNVEV (reference sequence). CDR3 sequence reads: CASNLLPGLGQPQHF. As DNA, the CDR3 is TGTGCCAGCAATTTATTGCCCGGGTTGGGCCAGCCCCAGCATTTT.

The chain couples TRBV4-1 to TRBJ2-2; 8 nucleotides match TRBD2. This CDR3 spans 15 amino acids. The V segment lost 4 bases and the J segment 4 bases; nucleotides outside the gene matches: 5. CDR1 is MGHRA and CDR2 is YSYEKL in the germline V gene. The CDR3 protein is CASSRAGGLTGELFF. The DNA of the CDR3 is TGCGCCAGCAGCCGGGCGGGAGGTCTCACCGGGGAGCTGTTTTTT.

This clonotype was counted many times. The CDR3 bases are TGTGCCAGCAGGCCTAAACACTGGTTCACTGAAGCTTTCTTT. Amino acid sequence: CASRPKHWFTEAFF. The chain recombines TRBV28 with TRBJ1-1; D remains unclear. Germline CDR1 reads MDHEN; CDR2 reads SYDVKM. The CDR3 has 14 amino acids. V lost 6 bases and J 4 bases, leaving 15 bases between the germline ends.

The chain carries TRBV3-1 and TRBJ2-1; 9 bases are a match to TRBD2. This CDR3 spans 18 amino acids. J gave up 1 base and V 2 bases, and 9 bases lay outside the gene matches. CDR1 is LGHDT and CDR2 is YNNKEL in the germline V gene (reference sequence). CDR3 amino acids: CASSQFPRTSGSYNEQFF. In DNA form, the CDR3 reads TGTGCCAGCAGCCAATTCCCGCGAACTAGCGGGTCCTACAATGAGCAGTTCTTC.

DNA of the CDR3: TGTGCCAGCAGGACTATAGCGGGGGCCAAAAACATTCAGTACTTC. Amino acids: CASRTIAGAKNIQYF. The gene calls are TRBV7-9 and TRBJ2-4, with TRBD2 identical over 8 bases. Germline V CDR1 and CDR2: SEHNR, FQNEAQ (reference sequence). J was trimmed by 1 base and V by 6 bases; bases with no gene match: 5. The CDR3 is 15 residues long.

The chain recombines TRBV18 with TRBJ1-1; 8 bases fit TRBD1. CDR1 and CDR2 (germline): KGHSH, LQKENI. Trimming removed 6 bases from V and 5 bases from J; junction bases left unmatched: 17. This CDR3 has 17 residues. The CDR3 loop is CASSLAGQGTPSTEAFF. The CDR3 DNA reads TGTGCCAGCTCCCTCGCCGGACAGGGCACCCCTTCGACTGAAGCTTTCTTT.

The rearrangement links TRBV12-3 or TRBV12-4 to TRBJ1-2; 8 bases are a match to TRBD1. The CDR3 has 11 amino acids. V lost 5 bases and J lost 12; bases outside the gene matches: 5. CDR3 DNA: TGTGCCAGCAGTGAGCAGGGGGCGAACACCTTC. Residues: CASSEQGANTF.

This chain uses TRBV6-1 with TRBJ2-4, with TRBD2 as a possible D gene (5 bases). The CDR3 contains 14 residues. From germline, CDR1 is MNHNS and CDR2 SASEGT. Trimming cost V 7 bases and J 1 base, with 11 bases left between them. The CDR3 DNA reads TGTGCCAGCACCATCGGGGTTGCCAAAAACATTCAGTACTTC. It codes for CASTIGVAKNIQYF.

This clonotype has only one observation. The rearrangement links TRBV3-1 to TRBJ2-6, with unresolved D. Germline V lookup: CDR1 LGHDT, CDR2 YNNKEL (reference sequence). The CDR3 totals 15 residues. The V gene lost 5 bases and the J gene lost 2 bases, with 10 bases spanning the gap. CDR3 bases: TGTGCCAGCAGCTACAGAAAACCTGGGGCCAACGTCCTGACTTTC. It yields the protein CASSYRKPGANVLTF.

In its sample, this clonotype was seen a few times. V and J are TRBV11-1 and TRBJ2-7, with D perhaps assigned TRBD1 or TRBD2 (6 bases each). The CDR3 is made up of 14 amino acids. Germline V gene data show CDR1 as SGHAT and CDR2 as FQDESV (reference sequence). V was clipped by 4 bases and J by 2 bases, with 12 bases between them. In DNA form, the CDR3 reads TGTGCCAGCAGCTGGGGGGCTGAAACCTACGAGCAGTACTTC. Its translation: CASSWGAETYEQYF. Filled out from reference TRBV11-1 and TRBJ2-7, the complete variable domain reads EAEVAQSPRYKITEKSQAVAFWCDPISGHATLYWYRQILGQGPELLVQFQDESVVDDSQLPKDRFSAERLKGVDSTLKIQPAELGDSAMYLCASSWGAETYEQYFGPGTRLTVT.

The sample holds many counts of this clonotype. The chain carries TRBV2 and TRBJ2-7; D perhaps matches TRBD2 (6 bases). Between the trimmed V and J ends, which lost 6 bases and 0 bases, there was a span of 12 bases. The germline gives CDR1 SNHLY, CDR2 FYNNEI. CDR3 length equals 14 residues. The chain's CDR3 is CASRRDPSSYEQYF. DNA for the CDR3: TGTGCCAGCAGGCGGGACCCCAGCTCCTACGAGCAGTACTTC. The full variable domain, in which reference TRBV2 and TRBJ2-7 provide the parts outside the CDR3, is EPEVTQTPSHQVTQMGQEVILRCVPISNHLYFYWYRQILGQKVEFLVSFYNNEISEKSEIFDDQFSVERPDGSNFTLKIRSTKLEDSAMYFCASRRDPSSYEQYFGPGTRLTVT.

The rearrangement links TRBV5-1 to TRBJ2-2; 13 nucleotides agree with TRBD2. Trimming removed 4 bases from V and 0 bases from J; junction bases left unmatched: 9. The CDR3 totals 19 residues. Germline CDR1 reads SGHRS; CDR2 reads YFSETQ. The CDR3 DNA reads TGCGCCAGCAGCCCTGCTCGGACTAGCGGGAGCACGAACACCGGGGAGCTGTTTTTT. Its translation is CASSPARTSGSTNTGELFF.

This clonotype showed up many times. This chain uses TRBV28 with TRBJ2-5, with 13 bases fitting TRBD2. The CDR3 has 16 residues. Germline V gene lookup returns CDR1 MDHEN and CDR2 SYDVKM. Unmatched junction bases numbered 2, after V lost 3 bases and J lost 1 base. The CDR3 region has the DNA TGTGCCAGCAGTTTGGGACTAGCGGGACGCCAAGAGACCCAGTACTTC. Its protein is CASSLGLAGRQETQYF. Based on the CDR3 plus reference TRBV28 and TRBJ2-5, the full variable domain is DVKVTQSSRYLVKRTGEKVFLECVQDMDHENMFWYRQDPGLGLRLIYFSYDVKMKEKGDIPEGYSVSREKKERFSLILESASTNQTSMYLCASSLGLAGRQETQYFGPGTRLLVL.

This clonotype was seen many times. V gene TRBV7-9 combines with J gene TRBJ2-7, with TRBD1 matching 8 bases. V trimming: 5 bases; J trimming: 7 bases; junction bases outside the gene matches: 7. From germline, CDR1 is SEHNR and CDR2 FQNEAQ (reference sequence). This CDR3 comprises 13 residues. The CDR3 DNA sequence: TGTGCCAGCAGCCGCGACGGACAGGGAGAGCAGTACTTC. It specifies CASSRDGQGEQYF.

This clonotype was counted between two and nine times. The CDR3 loop reads CAISESTNQPQHF. Written as DNA, the CDR3 is TGTGCCATCAGTGAGTCCACCAATCAGCCCCAGCATTTT. V is TRBV10-3 and J is TRBJ1-5; D is undetermined. The CDR3 loop spans 13 amino acids. CDR1 is ENHRY and CDR2 is SYGVKD in the germline V gene. With 0 bases removed from V and 3 bases from J, the gap between germline ends came to 3 bases.

This clonotype appeared many times. This rearrangement joins TRBV28 to TRBJ1-5, with D unresolved. CDR1 is MDHEN and CDR2 is SYDVKM in the germline V gene. V was trimmed by 4 bases and J by 6 bases, leaving 10 bases between them. The CDR3 spans 13 residues. CDR3: CASSWEVRQPQHF. The CDR3 coding sequence is TGTGCCAGCAGTTGGGAGGTTCGTCAGCCCCAGCATTTT.

The chain carries TRBV28 and TRBJ2-3; D remains ambiguous. V was shortened by 5 bases and J by 6 bases, with 15 bases between the two germline ends. This CDR3 spans 14 amino acids. CDR1 is MDHEN and CDR2 is SYDVKM in the germline V gene. The CDR3 protein is CASSPSSLRDTQYF. DNA of the CDR3: TGTGCCAGCAGTCCCTCTTCCTTGAGGGATACGCAGTATTTT.

This clonotype was counted a few times. This chain's CDR3 is CSARTGGWLNTEAFF. DNA for the CDR3: TGCAGTGCGAGAACAGGGGGCTGGTTGAACACTGAAGCTTTCTTT. The J gene is TRBJ1-1, the V gene TRBV20-1; 9 bases fit TRBD1. V lost 6 bases to trimming and J lost 0 bases; unmatched junction nucleotides: 8. The CDR3 runs 15 residues. Germline-derived CDR1 and CDR2 are DFQATT and SNEGSKA (reference sequence).

This clonotype was counted many times. The gene calls are TRBV12-3 or TRBV12-4 and TRBJ2-2, with no clear D. Deletions cut 2 bases from V and 4 bases from J, with 8 bases between. The CDR3 has 14 residues. CDR3 DNA: TGTGCCAGCAGTTTACACGGAGCCACCGGGGAGCTGTTTTTT. This codes for CASSLHGATGELFF.